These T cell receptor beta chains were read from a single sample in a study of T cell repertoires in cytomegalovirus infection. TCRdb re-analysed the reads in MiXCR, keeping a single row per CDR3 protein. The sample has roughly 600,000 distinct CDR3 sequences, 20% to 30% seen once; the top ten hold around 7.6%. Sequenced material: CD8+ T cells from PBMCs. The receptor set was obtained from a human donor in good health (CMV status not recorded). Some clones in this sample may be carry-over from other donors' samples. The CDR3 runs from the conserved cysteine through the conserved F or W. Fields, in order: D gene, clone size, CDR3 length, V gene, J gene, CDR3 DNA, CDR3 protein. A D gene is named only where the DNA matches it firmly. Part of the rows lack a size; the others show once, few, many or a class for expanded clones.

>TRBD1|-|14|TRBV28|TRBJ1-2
TGTGCCAGCAGCCTCCAGGGGGCCGGTAGTGGCTACACCTTC
CASSLQGAGSGYTF
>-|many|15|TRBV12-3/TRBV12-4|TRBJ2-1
TGTGCCAGCAGTCCTCTGGCCACGTCATTCGATGAGCAGTTCTTC
CASSPLATSFDEQFF
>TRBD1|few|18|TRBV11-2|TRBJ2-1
TGTGCCAGCAGCCGAGAGGGGTCCGGCAGGGGGCCTTACAATGAGCAGTTCTTC
CASSREGSGRGPYNEQFF
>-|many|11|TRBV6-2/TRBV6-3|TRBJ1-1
TGTGCCAGCAGGTGGGGCACTGAAGCTTTCTTT
CASRWGTEAFF
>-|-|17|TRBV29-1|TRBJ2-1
TGCAGCGTTGAAGGAAGCAACCGGGCCGCCGTGTACAATGAGCAGTTCTTC
CSVEGSNRAAVYNEQFF
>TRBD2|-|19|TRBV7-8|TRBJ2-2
TGTGCCAGCAGCCCTACTAGCGGGGGCTACGGATTTAACACCGGGGAGCTGTTTTTT
CASSPTSGGYGFNTGELFF
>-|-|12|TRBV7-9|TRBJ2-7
TGTGCCAGCAGCTTAGCACAGATCGAGCAGTACTTC
CASSLAQIEQYF
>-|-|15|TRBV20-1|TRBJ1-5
TGCAGTGCTAAAAGTTTGGGGGGTGGAAGTCGGCCCCAGCATTTT
CSAKSLGGGSRPQHF
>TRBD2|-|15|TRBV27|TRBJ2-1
TGTGCCAGCAGTTTTGGACTAGCGGGGGCCAATGAGCAGTTCTTC
CASSFGLAGANEQFF
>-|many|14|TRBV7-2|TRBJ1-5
TGTGCCAGCAGCCAGAAAGTAAGAAATCAGCCCCAGCATTTT
CASSQKVRNQPQHF
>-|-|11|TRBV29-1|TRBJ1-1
TGCAGCGTTGAACTGTACACTGAAGCTTTCTTT
CSVELYTEAFF
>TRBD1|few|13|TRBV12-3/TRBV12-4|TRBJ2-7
TGTGCCAGCAGTTGGACAGGGGGAAGCGAGCAGTACTTC
CASSWTGGSEQYF
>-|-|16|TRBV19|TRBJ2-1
TGTGCCAGTAGTATATTGTCACAGGGCAGGAACAATGAGCAGTTCTTC
CASSILSQGRNNEQFF
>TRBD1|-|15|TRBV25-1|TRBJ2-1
TGTGCCAGCAGTCGGACAGGGAGTTCCCACAATGAGCAGTTCTTC
CASSRTGSSHNEQFF
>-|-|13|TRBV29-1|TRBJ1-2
TGCAGCGCCCAGGGACTCGAGGACTATGGCTACACCTTC
CSAQGLEDYGYTF
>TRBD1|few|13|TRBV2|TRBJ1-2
TGTGCCAGCAGGGAACAGGGGAACTATGGCTACACCTTC
CASREQGNYGYTF
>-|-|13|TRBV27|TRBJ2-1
TGTGCCAGCAGCCTAACGGCTCACAATGAGCAGTTCTTC
CASSLTAHNEQFF